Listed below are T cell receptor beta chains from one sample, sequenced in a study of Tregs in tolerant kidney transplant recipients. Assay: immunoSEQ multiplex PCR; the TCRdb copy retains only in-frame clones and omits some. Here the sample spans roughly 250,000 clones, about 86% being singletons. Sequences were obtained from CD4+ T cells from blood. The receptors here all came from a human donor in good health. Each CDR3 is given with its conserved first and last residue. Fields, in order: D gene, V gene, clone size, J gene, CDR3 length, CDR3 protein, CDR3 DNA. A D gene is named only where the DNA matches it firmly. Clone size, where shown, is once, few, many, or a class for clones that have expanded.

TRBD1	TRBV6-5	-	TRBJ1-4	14	CASSWDSYNEKLFF	TGTGCCAGCAGTTGGGACAGTTACAATGAAAAACTGTTTTTT
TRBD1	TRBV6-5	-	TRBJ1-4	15	CASKADRATNEKLFF	TGCGCCAGCAAAGCGGACAGGGCGACTAATGAAAAACTGTTTTTT
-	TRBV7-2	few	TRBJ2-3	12	CASSAYADTQYF	TGTGCCAGCAGCGCGTACGCAGATACGCAGTATTTT
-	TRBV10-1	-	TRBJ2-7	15	CASSAAGPLDYEQYF	TGCGCCAGCAGTGCGGCCGGGCCCCTAGACTACGAGCAGTACTTC
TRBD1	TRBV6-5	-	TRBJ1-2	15	CASSYSGTGDYGYTF	TGTGCCAGCAGTTACTCGGGGACAGGGGACTATGGCTACACCTTC
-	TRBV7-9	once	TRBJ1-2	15	CASSLAARAYYGYTF	TGTGCCAGCAGCTTAGCGGCAAGAGCTTACTATGGCTACACCTTC
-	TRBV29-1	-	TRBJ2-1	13	CSVRDRTYNEQFF	TGCAGCGTACGGGACCGAACCTACAATGAGCAGTTCTTC
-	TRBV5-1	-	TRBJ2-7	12	CASASPSDEQYF	TGCGCCAGCGCCTCTCCTAGCGACGAGCAGTACTTC
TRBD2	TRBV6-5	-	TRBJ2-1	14	CASSYDAGGNEQFF	TGTGCCAGCAGTTACGATGCGGGGGGCAATGAGCAGTTCTTC
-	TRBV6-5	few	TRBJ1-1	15	CASSYIRITNTEAFF	TGTGCCAGCAGTTACATCAGGATAACGAACACTGAAGCTTTCTTT
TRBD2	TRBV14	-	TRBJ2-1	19	CASSQDPQVGLAGVNEQFF	TGTGCCAGCAGCCAAGATCCTCAGGTTGGACTAGCGGGAGTCAATGAGCAGTTCTTC
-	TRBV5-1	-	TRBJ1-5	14	CASSSGDSNQPQHF	TGCGCCAGCAGCTCCGGGGATAGCAATCAGCCCCAGCATTTT
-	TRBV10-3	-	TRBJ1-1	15	CAISESEGANTEAFF	TGTGCCATCAGTGAGTCGGAAGGGGCAAACACTGAAGCTTTCTTT
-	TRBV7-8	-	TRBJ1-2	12	CASSSQGFGYTF	TGTGCCAGCAGCTCACAGGGATTCGGCTACACCTTC
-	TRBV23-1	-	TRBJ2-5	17	CASSQFPDRRFRVTQYF	TGCGCCAGCAGTCAATTTCCAGACAGGCGTTTTAGGGTGACCCAGTACTTC
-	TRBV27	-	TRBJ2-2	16	CASSPRALRVGGELFF	TGTGCCAGCAGTCCCCGGGCCCTCAGGGTAGGCGGGGAGCTGTTTTTT
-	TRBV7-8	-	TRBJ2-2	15	CASSLRRDDTGELFF	TGTGCCAGCAGCTTACGCAGGGACGACACCGGGGAGCTGTTTTTT
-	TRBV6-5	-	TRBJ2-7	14	CASSPDRSSYEQYF	TGTGCCAGCAGTCCCGACAGGAGCTCCTACGAGCAGTACTTC
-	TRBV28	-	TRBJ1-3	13	CAILGLSGNTIYF	TGTGCCATCCTGGGCCTCTCTGGAAACACCATATATTTT
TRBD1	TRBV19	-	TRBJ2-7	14	CASRGQGLAYEQYF	TGTGCCAGTAGGGGACAGGGTTTAGCCTACGAGCAGTACTTC
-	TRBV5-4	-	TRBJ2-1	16	CASSLGQPLDYNEQFF	TGTGCCAGCAGCTTGGGACAGCCGCTCGACTACAATGAGCAGTTCTTC
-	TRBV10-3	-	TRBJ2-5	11	CAIIPGETQYF	TGTGCCATCATCCCCGGAGAGACCCAGTACTTC
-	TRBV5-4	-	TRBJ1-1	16	CASSLEVTLSFTEAFF	TGTGCCAGCAGCTTGGAAGTGACACTATCCTTCACTGAAGCTTTCTTT
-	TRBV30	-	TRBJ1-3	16	CAWSVPRSSSGNTIYF	TGTGCCTGGAGTGTTCCCAGGTCCTCCTCTGGAAACACCATATATTTT
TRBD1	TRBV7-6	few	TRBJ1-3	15	CASSLATGSGNTIYF	TGTGCCAGCAGCTTAGCGACAGGGTCTGGAAACACCATATATTTT
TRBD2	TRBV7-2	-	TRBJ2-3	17	CASSTYLGLAVADTQYF	TGTGCCAGCAGCACGTACCTGGGACTAGCGGTGGCAGATACGCAGTATTTT
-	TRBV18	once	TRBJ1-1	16	CASSPDLLPGGTEAFF	TGTGCCAGCTCACCAGACCTTCTCCCTGGGGGCACTGAAGCTTTCTTT
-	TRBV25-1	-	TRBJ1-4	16	CASSDGGRTTSEKLFF	TGTGCCAGCAGCGACGGGGGGCGAACGACTAGTGAAAAACTGTTTTTT
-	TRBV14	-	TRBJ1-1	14	CASSYRTVNTEAFF	TGTGCCAGCAGCTACCGGACCGTGAACACTGAAGCTTTCTTT
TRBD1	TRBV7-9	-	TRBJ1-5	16	CASSPGGGTGHQPQHF	TGTGCCAGCAGCCCGGGGGGCGGGACAGGGCATCAGCCCCAGCATTTT
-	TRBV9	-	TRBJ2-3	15	CASSVSGRFVDTQYF	TGTGCCAGCAGCGTATCGGGGAGGTTTGTAGATACGCAGTATTTT
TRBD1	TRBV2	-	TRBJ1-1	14	CASRQDRGRTEAFF	TGTGCCAGCAGGCAGGACAGGGGAAGGACTGAAGCTTTCTTT
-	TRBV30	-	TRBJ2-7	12	CAWSGVPYEQYF	TGTGCCTGGAGTGGAGTCCCCTACGAGCAGTACTTC
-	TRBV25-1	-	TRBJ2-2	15	CASSDFAGNTGELFF	TGTGCCAGCAGTGATTTCGCCGGGAACACCGGGGAGCTGTTTTTT
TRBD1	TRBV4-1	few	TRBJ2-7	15	CASSHIGQVSYEQYF	TGCGCCAGCAGCCATATAGGACAGGTTTCCTACGAGCAGTACTTC
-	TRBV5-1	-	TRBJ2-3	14	CASSFEVGGDTQYF	TGCGCCAGCAGCTTCGAGGTGGGGGGTGATACGCAGTATTTT
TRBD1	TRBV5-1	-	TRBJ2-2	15	CASSPRDSNTGELFF	TGCGCCAGCAGCCCAAGGGACAGTAACACCGGGGAGCTGTTTTTT
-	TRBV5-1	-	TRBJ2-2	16	CASSLIQAANTGELFF	TGCGCCAGCAGCTTAATCCAGGCGGCGAACACCGGGGAGCTGTTTTTT
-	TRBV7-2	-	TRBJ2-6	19	CASSLAARRQVSGANVLTF	TGTGCCAGCAGCTTAGCTGCCCGTAGGCAGGTCTCTGGGGCCAACGTCCTGACTTTC
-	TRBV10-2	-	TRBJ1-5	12	CASSDLNQPQHF	TGCGCCAGCAGTGACCTTAATCAGCCCCAGCATTTT
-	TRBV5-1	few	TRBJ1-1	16	CASSSGPGSGETEAFF	TGCGCCAGCAGCTCTGGCCCTGGGTCAGGGGAAACTGAAGCTTTCTTT
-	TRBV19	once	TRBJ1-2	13	CASTRAGRYGYTF	TGTGCCAGTACCCGGGCCGGCCGCTATGGCTACACCTTC
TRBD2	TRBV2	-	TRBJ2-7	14	CASNPSGVPYEQYF	TGTGCCAGCAACCCTAGCGGGGTTCCCTACGAGCAGTACTTC
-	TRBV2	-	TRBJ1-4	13	CASNLGEGEKLFF	TGTGCCAGCAACCTGGGGGAGGGAGAAAAACTGTTTTTT
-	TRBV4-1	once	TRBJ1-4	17	CASSHPQGAGRDEKLFF	TGCGCCAGCAGCCACCCTCAAGGGGCGGGGAGGGATGAAAAACTGTTTTTT
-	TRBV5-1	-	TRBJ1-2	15	CASSLLPVGGYGYTF	TGCGCCAGCAGCCTGCTACCCGTCGGGGGCTATGGCTACACCTTC
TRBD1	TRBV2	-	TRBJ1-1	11	CATTGGPEAFF	TGTGCCACTACAGGGGGCCCTGAAGCTTTCTTT
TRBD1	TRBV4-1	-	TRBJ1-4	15	CASSQTGETNEKLFF	TGCGCCAGCAGCCAAACAGGGGAAACTAATGAAAAACTGTTTTTT
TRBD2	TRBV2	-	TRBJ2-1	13	CATKTREGNEQFF	TGTGCCACCAAGACTCGGGAGGGTAATGAGCAGTTCTTC
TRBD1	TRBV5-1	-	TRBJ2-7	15	CASSGGTGSSYEQYF	TGCGCCAGCAGCGGGGGGACAGGGAGCTCCTACGAGCAGTACTTC
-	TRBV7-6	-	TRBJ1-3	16	CASSYATDPSGNTIYF	TGTGCCAGCAGTTACGCGACAGACCCTTCTGGAAACACCATATATTTT
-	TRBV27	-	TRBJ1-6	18	CASSSLPAGGLLHSPLHF	TGTGCCAGCAGTTCACTCCCCGCCGGGGGACTATTACATTCACCCCTCCACTTT
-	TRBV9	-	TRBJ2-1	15	CASSARGDPLNEQFF	TGTGCCAGCAGCGCAAGGGGAGACCCTCTCAATGAGCAGTTCTTC
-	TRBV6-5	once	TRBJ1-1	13	CASSYSWNREAFF	TGTGCCAGCAGTTACTCCTGGAACAGGGAAGCTTTCTTT
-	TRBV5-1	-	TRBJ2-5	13	CASSLAPKETQYF	TGCGCCAGCAGCTTGGCCCCGAAAGAGACCCAGTACTTC
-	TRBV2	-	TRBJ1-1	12	CASSPGRGSSFF	TGTGCCAGCAGTCCGGGGAGGGGTTCGTCTTTCTTT
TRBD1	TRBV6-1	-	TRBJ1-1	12	CASSTGGTEAFF	TGTGCCAGCAGTACAGGGGGCACTGAAGCTTTCTTT
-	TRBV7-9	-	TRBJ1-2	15	CASSPKVHPNYGYTF	TGTGCCAGCAGCCCAAAGGTCCACCCTAACTATGGCTACACCTTC
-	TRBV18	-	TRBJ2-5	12	CASSPPEETQYF	TGTGCCAGCTCACCGCCCGAAGAGACCCAGTACTTC
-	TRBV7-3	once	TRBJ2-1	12	CASSSQGNEQFF	TGTGCCAGCAGCTCCCAGGGGAATGAGCAGTTCTTC